The entry below gives a single TCR beta chain sequence along with its context. The V segment lost 6 bases and the J segment 8 bases; nucleotides outside the gene matches: 8. This CDR3 contains 16 residues. Per germline, CDR1 ENHRY and CDR2 SYGVKD. The data belong to a study of identical twins. MiXCR, applied by TCRdb to the 5' RACE reads, yields one record per CDR3 protein. This table holds under 900,000 distinct CDR3 sequences, 15% to 20% found once. Separately, the same data were catalogued under a study of T cells expressing NK-cell markers. In that study: Of the CD8+ T cell pool in 6 or 7 donors, about 1.0-7.0% was accounted for by dominant NKG2C+ clonotypes.

This TCR came from a woman between 18 and 29 years old in good health. Material for sequencing was PBMCs. This chain joins TRBV10-3 and TRBJ2-4, with 15 bases lining up with TRBD2. The chain's CDR3 is CAISPGTSGGIDIQYF. CDR3 bases: TGTGCCATCAGCCCCGGGACTAGCGGGGGGATAGACATTCAGTACTTC.